The 16 T cell receptor beta chains below were found in one sample sequenced in a study of blood T cell repertoires in COVID-19. The table came from immunoSEQ multiplex PCR; TCRdb's copy has only in-frame clones and leaves some out. The profile covers around 220,000 clones, with 65% to 85% appearing a single time and roughly 4% taken by the ten largest. The source material was peripheral blood. These TCRs come from a woman in her thirties or forties with active or convalescent COVID-19.

The chain is built from TRBV19 and TRBJ1-2, with D possibly being TRBD1 (6 bases). Germline CDR1 is LNHDA and CDR2 is SQIVND (reference sequence). Trimming removed 6 bases from V and 5 bases from J, with 16 bases in between. This CDR3 spans 14 amino acids. CDR3 DNA: TGTGCCAGTAGGAAACAGGGAGAGGATTATGGCTACACCTTC. Protein: CASRKQGEDYGYTF.

CDR3 sequence: CASSSRGNTEAFF. In DNA, the CDR3 is TGTGCCAGCAGTTCGCGGGGGAACACTGAAGCTTTCTTT. This chain uses TRBV6-2 or TRBV6-3 with TRBJ1-1; D remains ambiguous. With 4 bases removed from V and 1 base from J, the gap between germline ends came to 7 bases. The CDR3 spans 13 residues. Germline assignment: CDR1 MNHEY and CDR2 SVGEGT.

The gene calls are TRBV7-9 and TRBJ2-3, with a weak D call TRBD1 (6 bases). CDR1 is SEHNR and CDR2 is FQNEAQ in the germline V gene (reference sequence). The CDR3 totals 14 residues. V was trimmed by 8 bases and J by 4 bases, leaving 16 bases between them. The CDR3: CASDPTGLSDTQYF. CDR3 DNA: TGTGCCAGCGATCCAACAGGGTTGTCAGATACGCAGTATTTT.

The rearrangement uses TRBV6-2 or TRBV6-3 and TRBJ1-5, with D possibly TRBD1 on 5 matching bases. Germline V gene sequence: CDR1 MNHEY, CDR2 SVGEGT. This CDR3 comprises 18 residues. Between the trimmed V and J ends, which lost 6 bases and 5 bases, there was a span of 26 bases. The CDR3 sequence is CASSRIPLQTDSYQPQHF. The CDR3 DNA follows: TGTGCCAGCAGCCGAATCCCGCTTCAGACAGATTCTTATCAGCCCCAGCATTTT.

The gene calls are TRBV25-1 and TRBJ2-5, with 10 positions matching TRBD2. The germline V gene encodes CDR1 MGHDK and CDR2 SYGVNS. CDR3 length equals 13 residues. Trimming removed 9 bases from V and 1 base from J; junction bases left unmatched: 2. CDR3 amino acids: CASQRGGQETQYF. The CDR3 region has the DNA TGTGCCAGTCAGCGGGGGGGCCAAGAGACCCAGTACTTC.

The chain couples TRBV9 to TRBJ2-1; unclear D gene. The V gene lost 0 bases and the J gene lost 2 bases, with 15 bases spanning the gap. CDR3 length: 17 amino acids. Germline-derived CDR1 and CDR2 are SGDLS and YYNGEE. The CDR3 loop is CASSVEARGIPYNEQFF. CDR3 in DNA: TGTGCCAGCAGCGTAGAAGCTAGAGGCATCCCCTACAATGAGCAGTTCTTC. The full variable domain, with the rest looked up from reference TRBV9 and TRBJ2-1, is DSGVTQTPKHLITATGQRVTLRCSPRSGDLSVYWYQQSLDQGLQFLIQYYNGEERAKGNILERFSAQQFPDLHSELNLSSLELGDSALYFCASSVEARGIPYNEQFFGPGTRLTVL.

CDR3 protein: CASSRTDWDTEAFF. CDR3 DNA: TGTGCCAGTAGTAGGACGGACTGGGACACTGAAGCTTTCTTT. The genes are TRBV19 and TRBJ1-1, with D hard to call. The length of the CDR3 is 14 residues. The V gene lost 4 bases and the J gene lost 3 bases, with 12 bases spanning the gap. Germline CDR1 reads LNHDA; CDR2 reads SQIVND (reference sequence).

The chain recombines TRBV9 with TRBJ1-2; 9 bases are a match to TRBD1. CDR3 size: 16 residues. CDR1 is SGDLS and CDR2 is YYNGEE in the germline V gene. V trimming: 1 base; J trimming: 3 bases; junction bases outside the gene matches: 7. The CDR3, as DNA: TGTGCCAGCAGCGTAACCTCGGGACAGGGACACTATGGCTACACCTTC. Encoded protein: CASSVTSGQGHYGYTF. Filled out from reference TRBV9 and TRBJ1-2, the complete variable domain reads DSGVTQTPKHLITATGQRVTLRCSPRSGDLSVYWYQQSLDQGLQFLIQYYNGEERAKGNILERFSAQQFPDLHSELNLSSLELGDSALYFCASSVTSGQGHYGYTFGSGTRLTVV.

This clone has a handful of counts. The chain is built from TRBV7-9 and TRBJ1-2; possible D gene TRBD1, 5 bases. Trimming took off 0 bases at V and 4 bases at J, with 15 bases between the two ends. CDR1 and CDR2 (germline): SEHNR, FQNEAQ (reference sequence). The CDR3 is made up of 16 amino acids. CDR3 DNA sequence: TGTGCCAGCAGCTTAGCGAGGCGACAGCAGGTCTATGGCTACACCTTC. It specifies CASSLARRQQVYGYTF.

As concerns this clone: This CDR3 is also generated by other DNA sequences in the sample. The chain uses TRBV12-3 or TRBV12-4 and TRBJ2-1; D unresolved. Trimming removed 5 bases at V and 4 bases at J, with 3 bases between. The CDR3 consists of 11 residues. The CDR3 sequence: CASSLYNEQFF. The CDR3 DNA reads as TGTGCCAGCAGTCTATACAATGAGCAGTTCTTC.

V and J are TRBV4-1 and TRBJ2-3, with a possible D match to TRBD2 (5 bases). The germline V and J ends were trimmed by 0 bases and 1 base, with 11 bases remaining between them. The CDR3 runs 16 residues. Germline CDR1 reads MGHRA; CDR2 reads YSYEKL. CDR3 protein: CASSQDPGWGTDTQYF. The CDR3 coding sequence is TGCGCCAGCAGCCAAGATCCGGGGTGGGGCACAGATACGCAGTATTTT.

This chain joins TRBV21-1 and TRBJ1-5; the DNA was not compared with TRBD1, the D call given in the table. TRBV21-1 is annotated as a pseudogene. The CDR3 consists of 17 residues. The CDR3: CASSPWGQGPLGQPQHF. CDR3 coding DNA: TGTGCCAGCAGCCCATGGGGACAGGGCCCCCTAGGGCAGCCCCAGCATTTT.

This clone was observed a single time. The chain employs TRBV5-4 and TRBJ1-4, with D possibly being TRBD1 (6 bases). The CDR3 has 16 residues. Germline-derived CDR1 and CDR2 are SGHNT and YYREEE (reference sequence). Trimming took off 0 bases at V and 0 bases at J, with 9 bases between the two ends. CDR3 in DNA: TGTGCCAGCAGCTTGGACCCAGGGGCAACTAATGAAAAACTGTTTTTT. Its protein product is CASSLDPGATNEKLFF.

This chain joins TRBV28 and TRBJ2-7; D might be TRBD2 (5 bases). Trimming stripped 5 bases from V and 9 bases from J, with 17 bases between. The V gene's germline CDR1 is MDHEN and CDR2 SYDVKM. This CDR3 region has 13 residues. Here the CDR3 reads CASSATDGVRQYV. CDR3 DNA: TGTGCCAGCAGTGCCACCGACGGGGTTAGGCAGTACGTC.

The rearrangement uses TRBV6-1 and TRBJ2-7, with TRBD2 matching 11 bases. The CDR3 has 15 amino acids. Unmatched junction bases numbered 1, after V lost 3 bases and J lost 0 bases. The germline gives CDR1 MNHNS, CDR2 SASEGT. CDR3: CASSEGLAVSYEQYF. The CDR3 DNA reads as TGTGCCAGCAGTGAGGGACTAGCGGTCTCCTACGAGCAGTACTTC.

The chain carries TRBV11-1 and TRBJ1-1; D gene uncertain. Per germline, CDR1 SGHAT and CDR2 FQDESV (reference sequence). The V and J ends lost 5 bases and 1 base respectively, with 11 bases between them. This CDR3 spans 14 amino acids. CDR3 in amino acids: CASSLTGWNTEAFF. The CDR3 DNA sequence: TGTGCCAGCAGCCTAACCGGGTGGAACACTGAAGCTTTCTTT.